These 3 T cell receptor beta chains came from one sample sequenced in a study of T cell responses to AZD1222 COVID-19 vaccine. The repertoire was sequenced with immunoSEQ multiplex PCR; TCRdb's copy has only in-frame clones and lacks some. The sample contains roughly 70,000 clones, 86% of which appear only once. The sample here was peripheral blood, taken on day 0 of AZD1222 vaccination. Every receptor here comes from an adult in good health.

This clone came up once. The rearrangement links TRBV27 to TRBJ2-3, with D unresolved. CDR1 is MNHEY and CDR2 is SMNVEV in the germline V gene (reference sequence). The CDR3 is 14 residues long. The germline V and J ends were trimmed by 3 bases and 2 bases, with 9 bases remaining between them. The DNA of the CDR3 is TGTGCCAGCAGTTTCTCCAGAGACACAGATACGCAGTATTTT. Protein sequence: CASSFSRDTDTQYF.

The V gene is TRBV7-9, the J gene TRBJ1-5, with no clear D. This CDR3 is built from 16 residues. V lost 5 bases and J lost 7, with 21 bases in between. In germline, CDR1 is SEHNR, CDR2 FQNEAQ (reference sequence). Here the CDR3 reads CASSRPPKQEKQPQHF. The CDR3 DNA sequence: TGTGCCAGCAGCCGCCCCCCGAAGCAGGAGAAACAGCCCCAGCATTTT.

In DNA form, the CDR3 reads TGTGCCAGTAGTTCGGGACAGGGTGTCAATGAGCAGTTCTTC. Protein: CASSSGQGVNEQFF. The rearrangement links TRBV19 to TRBJ2-1, with 9 bases matching TRBD1. Trimming took 5 bases from V and 6 from J; bases not matched to a gene: 5. The CDR3 covers 14 residues. Looked up from germline, CDR1 is LNHDA and CDR2 is SQIVND (reference sequence).